This entry lists 4 T cell receptor beta chains sequenced from one sample in a study of blood T cell repertoires in COVID-19. Produced via immunoSEQ multiplex PCR; TCRdb's table is partial and in-frame only. Of about 100,000 clones listed, around 87% are singletons. Sequenced: peripheral blood. These receptor sequences come from a woman aged 80 or over with acute or convalescent COVID-19.

The chain is built from TRBV3-1 (or the pseudogene TRBV3-2) and TRBJ1-2; no clear D gene. The V gene's germline CDR1 is LGHDT and CDR2 YNNKEL (reference sequence). This CDR3 has 12 residues. The V gene lost 4 bases and the J gene lost 4 bases, with 7 bases spanning the gap. CDR3 in amino acids: CASSPAGYGYTF. For the CDR3, the DNA is TGTGCCAGCAGCCCCGCCGGCTATGGCTACACCTTC.

The rearrangement uses TRBV30 and TRBJ1-1; maybe TRBD1 (6 bases). CDR3 length equals 13 residues. V lost 2 bases to trimming and J lost 3 bases, with 10 bases between them. From germline, CDR1 is GTSNPN and CDR2 SVGIG (reference sequence). CDR3 coding DNA: TGTGCCTGGAGTAGGGGGGGTTACACTGAAGCTTTCTTT. The encoded protein is CAWSRGGYTEAFF.

The CDR3 protein is CASSGQGGDTQYF. CDR3 DNA: TGTGCCAGCTCAGGACAGGGTGGAGATACGCAGTATTTT. The chain joins TRBV18 to TRBJ2-3; 8 nucleotides agree with TRBD1. This CDR3 has 13 residues. The V segment lost 5 bases and the J segment 5 bases; nucleotides outside the gene matches: 3. Germline V gene sequence: CDR1 KGHSH, CDR2 LQKENI.

V gene TRBV28 combines with J gene TRBJ2-4, with D uncertain. Germline assignment: CDR1 MDHEN and CDR2 SYDVKM. The CDR3 spans 14 residues. The V end lost 6 bases, the J end lost 0 bases, and 9 bases lay between the germline ends. DNA for the CDR3: TGTGCCAGCAGCCACCGAGAAGCCAAAAACATTCAGTACTTC. Amino acids: CASSHREAKNIQYF.